Below, 26 T cell receptor beta chains from the same sample are listed, as sequenced in a study of T cell clonotyping in hematopoietic cell transplantation. Time point described: recipient sample about 28 days before transplant, after cytoreduction. TCRdb keeps only in-frame clones here, not all; method: immunoSEQ multiplex PCR. The table has roughly 27,000 clones, 75% to 85% seen once. Sequencing used peripheral blood mononuclear cells, obtained before stem cell transplant. The receptors derive from a woman in her sixties with acute myeloid leukemia. Some clones in this sample may be carry-over from other donors' samples.

This clone was recorded once. V gene TRBV7-2 combines with J gene TRBJ2-5; 12 bases are a match to TRBD2. This CDR3 has 16 residues. Germline V gene sequence: CDR1 SGHTA, CDR2 FQGNSA. The junction had 5 bases not matched to a gene; V was cut back by 3 bases and J by 3 bases. CDR3 in DNA: TGTGCCAGCAGCTTCTACGGACTAGCGGGAAAAGAGACCCAGTACTTC. Protein product: CASSFYGLAGKETQYF.

The chain recombines TRBV25-1 with TRBJ2-2; D remains unclear. The CDR3 is 13 amino acids. Germline values: CDR1 MGHDK, CDR2 SYGVNS. V was shortened by 8 bases and J by 4 bases, with 11 bases between the two germline ends. In DNA form, the CDR3 reads TGTGCCAGCCGCCGGGTCCTCACCGGGGAGCTGTTTTTT. Its protein product is CASRRVLTGELFF. Complete variable domain (other parts from reference TRBV25-1 and TRBJ2-2): EADIYQTPRYLVIGTGKKITLECSQTMGHDKMYWYQQDPGMELHLIHYSYGVNSTEKGDLSSESTVSRIRTEHFPLTLESARPSHTSQYLCASRRVLTGELFFGEGSRLTVL.

This rearrangement joins TRBV5-4 to TRBJ1-2; D call uncertain. V gave up 4 bases and J gave up 4 bases, with 11 bases separating them. There are 13 residues in the CDR3. CDR1 and CDR2 from the germline V gene are SGHNT and YYREEE (reference sequence). The CDR3 DNA reads TGTGCCAGCAGCCCCGCGGGAGGCTATGGCTACACCTTC. The encoded protein is CASSPAGGYGYTF.

The V and J genes are TRBV5-1 and TRBJ1-1; D not resolved. From germline, CDR1 is SGHRS and CDR2 YFSETQ. The CDR3 has 13 amino acids. The V and J ends lost 2 bases and 1 base respectively, with 6 bases between them. This CDR3 is CASSFDSNTEAFF. CDR3 in DNA: TGCGCCAGCAGCTTTGACTCGAACACTGAAGCTTTCTTT. Filled out from reference TRBV5-1 and TRBJ1-1, the complete variable domain reads KAGVTQTPRYLIKTRGQQVTLSCSPISGHRSVSWYQQTPGQGLQFLFEYFSETQRNKGNFPGRFSGRQFSNSRSEMNVSTLELGDSALYLCASSFDSNTEAFFGQGTRLTVV.

This chain joins TRBV7-8 and TRBJ2-7; TRBD2 matches at 7 bases. The CDR3 consists of 15 residues. Trimming removed 5 bases from V and 0 bases from J; junction bases left unmatched: 7. Germline CDR1 is SGHVS and CDR2 is FQNEAQ. CDR3 DNA sequence: TGTGCCAGCAGCGGGCTAGCGGTTAGCTCCTACGAGCAGTACTTC. It codes for CASSGLAVSSYEQYF.

The chain joins TRBV9 to TRBJ2-3; D may correspond to TRBD1 or TRBD2 (6 bases each). This CDR3 comprises 15 residues. Per germline, CDR1 SGDLS and CDR2 YYNGEE. Trimming removed 0 bases from V and 5 bases from J, with 13 bases in between. CDR3 amino acids: CASSVGGAQGDTQYF. Written as DNA, the CDR3 is TGTGCCAGCAGCGTAGGGGGGGCGCAGGGAGATACGCAGTATTTT.

The chain recombines TRBV4-1 with TRBJ2-2; D perhaps matches TRBD1 (7 bases). The CDR3 consists of 15 residues. Germline V gene data show CDR1 as MGHRA and CDR2 as YSYEKL. V was clipped by 2 bases and J by 4 bases, with 11 bases between them. CDR3: CASSQLQGGTGELFF. The CDR3 coding sequence is TGCGCCAGCAGCCAACTCCAGGGGGGCACCGGGGAGCTGTTTTTT.

This clone showed up just once. The CDR3 protein is CASSHVGGTQYF. DNA for the CDR3: TGTGCCAGCAGCCACGTCGGTGGTACGCAGTATTTT. The rearrangement links TRBV9 to TRBJ2-3, with D unclear. Trimming left V 4 bases short and J 8 bases short, with 11 bases between. The CDR3 has 12 residues. The V gene's germline CDR1 is SGDLS and CDR2 YYNGEE.

This clone was counted once. CDR3 in amino acids: CASSLALAGAYEQYF. DNA for the CDR3: TGTGCCAGCAGCTTAGCCCTAGCGGGGGCCTACGAGCAGTACTTC. The V gene is TRBV11-2, the J gene TRBJ2-7; 10 bases are shared with TRBD2. V lost 1 base to trimming and J lost 2 bases; unmatched junction nucleotides: 2. This CDR3 is 15 amino acids long. The germline CDR1 and CDR2 sequences are SGHAT and FQNNGV.

This rearrangement joins TRBV29-1 to TRBJ1-2; 8 bases agree with TRBD1. Germline assignment: CDR1 SQVTM and CDR2 ANQGSEA. The CDR3 length is 13 residues. V was clipped by 7 bases and J by 5 bases; unmatched bases: 9. CDR3 in amino acids: CSAGTGMRYGYTF. The CDR3 nucleotides are TGCAGCGCCGGGACAGGTATGAGGTATGGCTACACCTTC.

The CDR3 region has the DNA TGTGCCAGTAGTACACCCGGGACAGGGGTAGCTTTCTTT. This sequence encodes CASSTPGTGVAFF. This rearrangement joins TRBV19 to TRBJ1-1; 10 bases line up with TRBD1. Trimming took 4 bases from V and 10 from J; bases not matched to a gene: 6. Per germline, CDR1 LNHDA and CDR2 SQIVND (reference sequence). The CDR3 length is 13 residues.

This clone has more than one count but fewer than ten. This chain joins TRBV7-6 and TRBJ1-1; D gene uncertain. CDR1 SGHVS and CDR2 FNYEAQ come from the germline V gene. Trimming pared 1 base from V and 1 base from J, leaving 7 bases between. CDR3 length equals 14 residues. CDR3 sequence reads: CASSLEETNTEAFF. The CDR3 coding sequence is TGTGCCAGCAGCTTAGAGGAAACGAACACTGAAGCTTTCTTT.

J is TRBJ1-4 and V is TRBV4-1; 10 nucleotides line up with TRBD1. The V gene's germline CDR1 is MGHRA and CDR2 YSYEKL. After removal of 4 bases from V and 7 bases from J, the junction contained 6 bases not matched to a gene. This CDR3 region has 15 residues. Here the CDR3 reads CASSPPGQGSEKLFF. In nucleotides, the CDR3 is TGCGCCAGCAGCCCCCCGGGACAGGGGTCTGAAAAACTGTTTTTT.

The rearrangement uses TRBV19 and TRBJ2-7, with D possibly matching TRBD2 (6 bases). Germline values: CDR1 LNHDA, CDR2 SQIVND (reference sequence). The CDR3 is 13 amino acids. V gave up 3 bases and J gave up 1 base, with 7 bases separating them. The CDR3 nucleotides are TGTGCCAGTAGTATGGGGAGGTCCTACGAGCAGTACTTC. It codes for CASSMGRSYEQYF.

The genes are TRBV5-1 and TRBJ1-5; D might be TRBD1 (6 bases). The CDR3 extends over 14 amino acids. V dropped 4 bases and J dropped 7 bases, with 15 bases sitting between them. The germline V gene encodes CDR1 SGHRS and CDR2 YFSETQ. CDR3 coding DNA: TGCGCCAGCAGCCCGTGGGGGGCAGGACAGCCCCAGCATTTT. This gives the protein CASSPWGAGQPQHF.

This chain connects TRBV7-2 to TRBJ1-2, with D perhaps matching TRBD1 (5 bases). The germline CDR1 and CDR2 sequences are SGHTA and FQGNSA. The V and J ends lost 3 bases and 7 bases respectively, with 12 bases between them. This CDR3 spans 13 amino acids. The CDR3 sequence: CASSLGRRSGYTF. Written as DNA, the CDR3 is TGTGCCAGCAGCTTGGGACGGCGTTCTGGCTACACCTTC.

This chain links TRBV28 with TRBJ1-1; 9 nucleotides match TRBD1. The germline gives CDR1 MDHEN, CDR2 SYDVKM. The CDR3 extends over 15 amino acids. V lost 8 bases and J lost 0; bases outside the gene matches: 7. Written as DNA, the CDR3 is TGTGCCAGCCAAACAGGGGGCAATGTGAACACTGAAGCTTTCTTT. The encoded protein is CASQTGGNVNTEAFF.

V gene TRBV7-3 combines with J gene TRBJ1-6; D not resolved. Trimming stripped 5 bases from V and 7 bases from J, with 15 bases between. CDR1 is SGHTA, CDR2 FQGTGA, per germline. The CDR3 extends over 15 amino acids. The CDR3 DNA follows: TGTGCCAGCAGCCTAGGCATGATTTCCAATTCACCCCTCCACTTT. Translation gives CASSLGMISNSPLHF.

The chain is built from TRBV6-5 and TRBJ1-5, with TRBD1 matching over 12 bases. The germline gives CDR1 MNHEY, CDR2 SVGAGI. V was clipped by 5 bases and J by 6 bases; unmatched bases: 5. The CDR3 length is 15 residues. CDR3 protein: CASSAGTGGFQPQHF. CDR3 sequence (DNA): TGTGCCAGCAGTGCCGGGACAGGGGGCTTTCAGCCCCAGCATTTT.

This clone was seen just once. This CDR3 is CASSPGTWESTDTQYF. In DNA, the CDR3 is TGTGCCAGCAGCCCCGGGACCTGGGAGAGCACAGATACGCAGTATTTT. The chain employs TRBV7-3 and TRBJ2-3; possibly TRBD1 or TRBD2 for D (5 bases each). This CDR3 comprises 16 residues. Per the germline V gene, CDR1 is SGHTA and CDR2 is FQGTGA. V dropped 5 bases and J dropped 0 bases, with 15 bases sitting between them.

This clone is medium-sized by share. At one end the junction does not follow the germline gene, possibly because of a read error. V is TRBV7-2 and J is TRBJ2-7; the match to TRBD1 covers 7 bases. The CDR3 runs 14 residues. The V gene's germline CDR1 is SGHTA and CDR2 FQGNSA. The CDR3 sequence: CASTLGGTGVEQYF. The DNA for the CDR3 is TGTGCCAGCACCTTAGGTGGTACAGGGGTCGAGCAGTACTTC.

CDR3 DNA sequence: TGTGCCAGCAGCTTAGATCTGTGGCTAACGGGGCCTGAAGCTTTCTTT. Encoded protein: CASSLDLWLTGPEAFF. The chain uses TRBV11-2 and TRBJ1-1; D possibly corresponds to TRBD1 (5 bases). The CDR3 is 16 amino acids. The V end lost 0 bases, the J end lost 6 bases, and 17 bases lay between the germline ends. Germline assignment: CDR1 SGHAT and CDR2 FQNNGV. The variable domain in full, with the rest retrieved from reference TRBV11-2 and TRBJ1-1, is EAGVAQSPRYKIIEKRQSVAFWCNPISGHATLYWYQQILGQGPKLLIQFQNNGVVDDSQLPKDRFSAERLKGVDSTLKIQPAKLEDSAVYLCASSLDLWLTGPEAFFGQGTRLTVV.

This clone is labeled as medium-sized. V usage is TRBV19 and J usage is TRBJ1-5, with 7 bases identical to TRBD1. The junction had 9 bases not matched to a gene; V was cut back by 0 bases and J by 4 bases. The CDR3 spans 17 residues. Germline assignment: CDR1 LNHDA and CDR2 SQIVND (reference sequence). CDR3 DNA: TGTGCCAGTAGTATAGATCTCTCGACAGGGAGGAATCAGCCCCAGCATTTT. Translated, it gives CASSIDLSTGRNQPQHF.

This chain connects TRBV6-6 to TRBJ1-2; no definite D call. Germline CDR1 is MNHNY and CDR2 is SVGAGI (reference sequence). The CDR3 contains 14 residues. Deletions cut 5 bases from V and 4 bases from J, with 14 bases between. CDR3 protein: CASSAWTGSYGYTF. The CDR3 DNA reads as TGTGCCAGCAGTGCTTGGACTGGTTCCTATGGCTACACCTTC.

The chain has TRBV9 and TRBJ2-1, with 9 positions matching TRBD2. V lost 1 base and J lost 7; bases outside the gene matches: 6. This CDR3 region has 15 residues. The germline CDR1 and CDR2 sequences are SGDLS and YYNGEE. CDR3: CASSVLVAGANEQFF. The CDR3 DNA is TGTGCCAGCAGCGTATTGGTAGCGGGAGCTAATGAGCAGTTCTTC.

The rearrangement uses TRBV7-9 and TRBJ2-7, with no clear D. Per germline, CDR1 SEHNR and CDR2 FQNEAQ (reference sequence). V was pared by 3 bases and J by 0 bases, with 9 bases between. This CDR3 contains 14 residues. The chain's CDR3 is CASSLTGDSYEQYF. CDR3 in DNA: TGTGCCAGCAGCTTGACCGGCGACTCCTACGAGCAGTACTTC.